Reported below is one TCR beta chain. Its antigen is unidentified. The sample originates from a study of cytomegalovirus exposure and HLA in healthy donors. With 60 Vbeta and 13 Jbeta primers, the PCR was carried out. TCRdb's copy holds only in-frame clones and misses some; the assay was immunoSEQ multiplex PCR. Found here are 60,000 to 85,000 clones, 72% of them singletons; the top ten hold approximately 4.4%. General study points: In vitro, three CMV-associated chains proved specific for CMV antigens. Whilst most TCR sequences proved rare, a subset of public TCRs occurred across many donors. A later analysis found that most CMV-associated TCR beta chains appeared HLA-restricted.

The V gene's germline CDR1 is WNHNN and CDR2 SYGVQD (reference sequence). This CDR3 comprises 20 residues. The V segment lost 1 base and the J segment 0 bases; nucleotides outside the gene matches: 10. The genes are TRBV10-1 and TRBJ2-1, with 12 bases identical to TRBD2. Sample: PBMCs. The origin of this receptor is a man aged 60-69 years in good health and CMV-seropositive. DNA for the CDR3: TGCGCCAGCAGTGAGTATGCCATCGCTAGCGGGAGGGGCTCCTACAATGAGCAGTTCTTC. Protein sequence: CASSEYAIASGRGSYNEQFF.